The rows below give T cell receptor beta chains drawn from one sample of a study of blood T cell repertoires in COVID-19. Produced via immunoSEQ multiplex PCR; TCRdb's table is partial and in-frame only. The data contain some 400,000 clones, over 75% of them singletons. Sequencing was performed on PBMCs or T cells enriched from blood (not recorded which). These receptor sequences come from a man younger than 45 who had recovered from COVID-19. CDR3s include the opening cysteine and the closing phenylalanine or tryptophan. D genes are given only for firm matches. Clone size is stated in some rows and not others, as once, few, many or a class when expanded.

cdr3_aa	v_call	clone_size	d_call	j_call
CASSQDWGPGNTIYF	TRBV4-3	-	-	TRBJ1-3
CASSPNVGGADGYTF	TRBV2	-	-	TRBJ1-2
CASSRTGYGYTF	TRBV6-5	-	-	TRBJ1-2
CASSVMTSGGVYNEQFF	TRBV13	-	TRBD2	TRBJ2-1
CASSDRYPEAFF	TRBV19	-	-	TRBJ1-1
CASSGSSGNTIYF	TRBV12-3/TRBV12-4	-	-	TRBJ1-3
CSVDFDTEAFF	TRBV29-1	-	-	TRBJ1-1
CASSEGGGRYGYTF	TRBV5-4	-	TRBD1	TRBJ1-2
CAWSVPGQGVRYGYTF	TRBV30	-	TRBD1	TRBJ1-2
CASSASSYNEQFF	TRBV9	-	-	TRBJ2-1
CASSSGTGPGELFF	TRBV5-1	few	TRBD1	TRBJ2-2
CATGTGGQGTGELFF	TRBV24-1	few	-	TRBJ2-2
CASSEVGQGMHEQFF	TRBV25-1	few	TRBD1	TRBJ2-1
CASSQQVSEAFF	TRBV14	-	-	TRBJ1-1
CASSVDGSTDTQYF	TRBV9	-	-	TRBJ2-3
CASSARVSGANVLTF	TRBV19	-	-	TRBJ2-6
CASSPYTGELFF	TRBV7-3	-	-	TRBJ2-2
CASSLDTNTEAFF	TRBV5-6	-	-	TRBJ1-1
CASSLYEGASEQFF	TRBV27	-	TRBD1	TRBJ2-1
CASSVAGTGVTYEQYF	TRBV9	-	TRBD1	TRBJ2-7
CASYSGVTDTQYF	TRBV5-6	few	TRBD2	TRBJ2-3
CASRSSGLAGADTQYF	TRBV13	-	TRBD2	TRBJ2-3
CASSQALQGAYEQYF	TRBV4-3	-	TRBD1	TRBJ2-7
CASSPGQGANTEAFF	TRBV5-1	-	TRBD1	TRBJ1-1
CASSRTAHSYNEQFF	TRBV5-1	once	-	TRBJ2-1
CASSEPASYGYTF	TRBV2	once	-	TRBJ1-2
CASSQESHSTDTQYF	TRBV14	many	-	TRBJ2-3
CASSVAGTGGFDEQYF	TRBV9	-	TRBD1	TRBJ2-7
CASSYSGHAYEQYF	TRBV5-4	-	-	TRBJ2-7
CASSPGQGRPGELFF	TRBV7-9	once	TRBD1	TRBJ2-2
CASSLKAAANEQYF	TRBV7-6	-	-	TRBJ2-7
CASSRTGWNEKLFF	TRBV5-1	-	TRBD1	TRBJ1-4
CASRLGTGVYGYTF	TRBV6-5	-	TRBD1	TRBJ1-2
CASSYSQGFDGYTF	TRBV6-2/TRBV6-3	-	-	TRBJ1-2
CASYGGLAGTDTQYF	TRBV5-6	-	TRBD2	TRBJ2-3
CASNLSPREAFF	TRBV6-5	-	-	TRBJ1-1
CASSYRGLNQPQHF	TRBV2	once	TRBD1	TRBJ1-5
CASRNRAEQFF	TRBV27	-	-	TRBJ2-1
CASSQDGTGANTGELFF	TRBV19	few	TRBD1	TRBJ2-2
CASRSSTGSSATNEKLFF	TRBV7-9	-	-	TRBJ1-4
CSVADFNRGGGNTIYF	TRBV29-1	-	TRBD1	TRBJ1-3
CASTYGGAYGYTF	TRBV11-2	-	-	TRBJ1-2
CASRLAGGNYEQYF	TRBV18	few	TRBD2	TRBJ2-7
CASTLGALYGYTF	TRBV6-5	-	-	TRBJ1-2
CASSQDDLRAGGHETQYF	TRBV4-2	many	TRBD2	TRBJ2-5